The clone carrying this TCR beta chain was picked up a small number of times. The antigen is undetermined. This specimen belongs to a study of post-analysis software for immune sequencing data. Study as a whole: Patients with relapsing-remitting, secondary progressive and progressive-relapsing multiple sclerosis courses were all represented. Overall study results and limits: In patients, TRBV5-6, TRBV5-1 and TRBV20-1 belonged to four or five TRBV segments found more frequently than in controls. By F measure, strong co-clustering occurred among samples prepared in the same batch.

The CDR3 is made up of 21 amino acids. Germline V gene lookup returns CDR1 MDHEN and CDR2 SYDVKM. V was clipped by 4 bases and J by 0 bases; unmatched bases: 19. Presence of unique molecular identifiers characterized the TCR beta cDNA libraries. From the PCR reads, TCRdb called clonotypes with MiXCR, one entry per CDR3 protein. The sample has about 200,000 distinct CDR3 sequences; 29% are singletons. Material: blood. The chain has TRBV28 and TRBJ2-2; 8 bases map to TRBD1. The receptor was isolated from a girl younger than 18 with multiple sclerosis. CDR3 bases: TGTGCCAGCAGTTCACACTTCATTCATCCGGGACAGGAATCGAACACCGGGGAGCTGTTTTTT. Residues: CASSSHFIHPGQESNTGELFF. The variable domain in full, completed from reference TRBV28 and TRBJ2-2, reads DVKVTQSSRYLVKRTGEKVFLECVQDMDHENMFWYRQDPGLGLRLIYFSYDVKMKEKGDIPEGYSVSREKKERFSLILESASTNQTSMYLCASSSHFIHPGQESNTGELFFGEGSRLTVL.